The rows below give T cell receptor beta chains drawn from one sample of a study of regulatory T cells in long-lasting Graves disease. TCRdb processed the multiplex PCR reads anew with MiXCR; each CDR3 protein has one entry. Of around 460,000 distinct CDR3 sequences listed, about 22% are singletons. Sequencing was performed on peripheral blood mononuclear cells (PBMCs), taken when the disease was refractory, from a patient treated with antithyroid drugs. These receptors all come from a female donor with Graves disease. The CDR3 runs from the conserved cysteine through the conserved F or W. The D gene is left open where the match is weak. Expanded clones are given a class, and other clones once, few, many or no size at all.

v_gene	abundance	d_gene	j_gene	CDR3nt	CDR3aa
TRBV30	few	.	TRBJ2-2	TGTGCCTTCACCCGAGGCCAGGGAGGCGCCGGGGAGCTGTTTTTT	CAFTRGQGGAGELFF
TRBV4-3	few	.	TRBJ1-2	TGCGCCAGCAGCCAAGTCGAAGGGACTGGCTACACCTTC	CASSQVEGTGYTF
TRBV24-1	many	.	TRBJ2-2	TGTGCCACCAGCTCAGGGGTCCCCTCGAACACCGGGGAGCTGTTTTTT	CATSSGVPSNTGELFF
TRBV9	.	.	TRBJ2-7	TGTGCCAGCAGCGTAGCGGCTGACTCCTACGAGCAGTACTTC	CASSVAADSYEQYF
TRBV4-1	.	.	TRBJ1-2	TGCGCCAGCAGCCCGCCGGAGGGTCCACGGCTAGGCTACACCTTC	CASSPPEGPRLGYTF
TRBV7-9	many	.	TRBJ1-1	TGTGCCAGCAGCTTATACACGAACACTGAAGCTTTCTTT	CASSLYTNTEAFF
TRBV11-2	.	TRBD1	TRBJ2-1	TGTGCCAGCAGCCGCACGACAGGGTATGAGCAGTTCTTC	CASSRTTGYEQFF
TRBV6-1	.	.	TRBJ1-5	TGTGCCAGCAGTCCTCCTGGGTGGCCCCAGCATTTT	CASSPPGWPQHF
TRBV27	many	TRBD1	TRBJ1-2	TGTGCCAGCAGTTTAACAGGGGCCCACTATGGCTACACCTTC	CASSLTGAHYGYTF
TRBV2	.	.	TRBJ1-5	TGTGCCAGCAGTGCAGGGACTTCTCAGCCCCAGCATTTT	CASSAGTSQPQHF
TRBV3-1	few	.	TRBJ1-2	TGTGCCAGCAGCCAAGTGTTTCGGGCTGACAATGGCTACACCTTC	CASSQVFRADNGYTF
TRBV7-3	many	TRBD1	TRBJ1-4	TGTGCCAGCAGCCGGACAGGGGGTCATGAAAAACTGTTTTTT	CASSRTGGHEKLFF
TRBV7-8	.	TRBD1	TRBJ2-5	TGTGCCAGCACCCTGCACCGGGACAGGGGGCGAAGAGAGACCCAGTACTTC	CASTLHRDRGRRETQYF
TRBV18	.	.	TRBJ1-5	TGTGCCAGCTCACAAGGCACGAATCAGCCCCAGCATTTT	CASSQGTNQPQHF
TRBV9	.	.	TRBJ1-2	TGTGCCAGCAGCCCCAGACAAGGGCCTCACTATGGCTACACCTTC	CASSPRQGPHYGYTF
TRBV12-3/TRBV12-4	many	.	TRBJ1-5	TGTGCCAGCAGTCAGGGGATTAGCAATCAGCCCCAGCATTTT	CASSQGISNQPQHF
TRBV7-2	many	.	TRBJ1-6	TGTGCCAGCAGCTTGGGGGTTGAAGGGACACCCCTCCACTTT	CASSLGVEGTPLHF
TRBV6-1	once	.	TRBJ2-7	TGTGCCAGCCTTCCGGGACACATTTCCTACGAGCAGTACTTC	CASLPGHISYEQYF
TRBV6-1	few	TRBD2	TRBJ2-7	TGTGCCAGCATCAAGGAAGGGACTAGCGGAAAGCAGTACTTC	CASIKEGTSGKQYF
TRBV6-1	few	.	TRBJ1-3	TGTGCCAGCAGGGCAACCCCCGGGACCTATTCCACTTTCTCTGGAAACACCATATATTTT	CASRATPGTYSTFSGNTIYF
TRBV12-5	.	.	TRBJ2-1	TGTGCTAGTGGTTTGTCAGGGTTTGAGCAGTTCTTC	CASGLSGFEQFF
TRBV20-1	.	TRBD2	TRBJ2-2	TGCGGTGCTAGGCGAGCGGGAGGGCCTCCCGGGGAGCTGTTTTTT	CGARRAGGPPGELFF
TRBV28	many	.	TRBJ2-7	TGTGCCAGCAGTTTCGGGCTAGGGTCTTACGAGCAGTACTTC	CASSFGLGSYEQYF
TRBV12-3/TRBV12-4	many	TRBD2	TRBJ2-5	TGTGCCAGCAACCTAGCGGGAGACAGCGAGACCCAGTACTTC	CASNLAGDSETQYF
TRBV12-5	many	.	TRBJ1-1	TGTGCTAGTGGTTTCTCTCCAGCCCGGACGGATAACACTGAAGCTTTCTTT	CASGFSPARTDNTEAFF
TRBV20-1	.	.	TRBJ1-1	TGCAGTGCTAGGACCCGGGACAAACCCGAAGGGAACACTGAAGCTTTCTTT	CSARTRDKPEGNTEAFF
TRBV12-3/TRBV12-4	few	.	TRBJ2-2	TGTGCCAGCAGTTTAGGGTACAGGAGGGTCACCGGGGAGCTGTTTTTT	CASSLGYRRVTGELFF
TRBV29-1	many	TRBD2	TRBJ2-5	TGCAGCGTAGGGGGGACTAGCGGGAGGTTGGCGGAGACCCAGTACTTC	CSVGGTSGRLAETQYF
TRBV3-1	.	.	TRBJ1-5	TGTGCCAGCAGCCCAACAGGGTCTCTTCAGCCCCAGCATTTT	CASSPTGSLQPQHF
TRBV11-2	many	.	TRBJ2-7	TGTGCCAGCAGCTTGCAACCGGCGGGCTACGAGCAGTACTTC	CASSLQPAGYEQYF
TRBV12-3/TRBV12-4	.	.	TRBJ2-6	TGTGCCAGCACCCCCTTCCGGGTCTCTGGGGCCAACGTCCTGACTTTC	CASTPFRVSGANVLTF
TRBV7-2	.	TRBD2	TRBJ2-7	TGTGCCAGCAGCTTACCGAGGACTAGCGGGAGGGCCTACCAATTCGAGCAGTACTTC	CASSLPRTSGRAYQFEQYF
TRBV5-1	few	.	TRBJ2-7	TGCGCCAGCAGCTTGACTCCATTAAGCTACGAGCAGTACTTC	CASSLTPLSYEQYF
TRBV19	.	TRBD1	TRBJ2-7	TGTGCCAGTAGTATAGGCCACAGGGGGGACCACGAGCAGTACTTC	CASSIGHRGDHEQYF
TRBV6-5	many	.	TRBJ1-1	TGTGCCAGCAGTTACGCTAACACTGAAGCTTTCTTT	CASSYANTEAFF
TRBV25-1	many	.	TRBJ2-7	TGTGCCAGCAGTCCCCTGGGACGGCTCTCCTACGAGCAGTACTTC	CASSPLGRLSYEQYF